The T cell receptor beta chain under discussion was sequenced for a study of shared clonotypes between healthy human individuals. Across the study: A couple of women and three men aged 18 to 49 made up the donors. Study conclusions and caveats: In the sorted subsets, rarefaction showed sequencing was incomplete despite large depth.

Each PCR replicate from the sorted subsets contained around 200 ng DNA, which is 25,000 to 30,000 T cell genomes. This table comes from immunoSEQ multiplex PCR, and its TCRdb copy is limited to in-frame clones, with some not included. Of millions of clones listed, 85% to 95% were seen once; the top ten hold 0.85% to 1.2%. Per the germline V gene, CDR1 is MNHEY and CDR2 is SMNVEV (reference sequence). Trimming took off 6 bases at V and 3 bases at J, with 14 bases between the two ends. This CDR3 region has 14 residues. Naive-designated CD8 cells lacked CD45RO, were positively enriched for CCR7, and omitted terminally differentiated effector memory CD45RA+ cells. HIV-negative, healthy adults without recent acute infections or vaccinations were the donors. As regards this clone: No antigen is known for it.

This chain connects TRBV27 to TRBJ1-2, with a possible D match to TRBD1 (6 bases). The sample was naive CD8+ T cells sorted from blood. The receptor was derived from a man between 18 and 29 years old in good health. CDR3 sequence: CASSLRGGYYGYTF. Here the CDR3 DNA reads TGTGCCAGCAGCCTTAGAGGGGGTTACTATGGCTACACCTTC.